This TCR beta chain is from a study of T-cell reconstitution after alpha-beta-depleted transplantation in children. Study-wide points: In patients about two months after transplant, alpha-beta T cells reportedly arose from several hundred expanded graft clones. Among T cells one year after transplant, newly produced cells accounted for most counts and diversity.

This CDR3 contains 14 residues. V lost 2 bases and J lost 5, with 9 bases in between. Molecular barcoding with unique molecular identifiers was used for the TCRbeta library. Each CDR3 protein is one row after TCRdb ran MiXCR on the PCR reads. Here the sample spans 190,000 or so distinct CDR3 sequences, 5% to 6.5% being singletons. This clonotype was observed at least ten times. Its antigen is undetermined. The sequence derives from a girl less than two years old with combined immunodeficiency, due to receive a stem cell transplant. The source material was PBMCs, sampled before TCRalphabeta/CD19-depleted stem cell transplant. The J gene is TRBJ1-4, the V gene TRBV12-3 or TRBV12-4, with D possibly matching TRBD1 (5 bases). CDR3 in amino acids: CASSLYDRNEKLFF. The CDR3, as DNA: TGTGCCAGCAGTTTATACGACAGAAATGAAAAACTGTTTTTT.